This section outlines one T cell receptor beta chain sequence together with its context. Antigen: not known. These data originate in a study of T cell responses to AZD1222 COVID-19 vaccine. The study's findings and limits: Every sample of the repertoires postdated the peak T cell response.

TCRdb's copy holds only in-frame clones and misses some; the assay was immunoSEQ multiplex PCR. Of around 100,000 clones listed, 91% are singletons. The sequencing here drew on peripheral blood, taken on day 0 of AZD1222 vaccination. The receptor's source is an adult in good health.

The CDR3 DNA is TGTGCCAGCAGCTTCGCTTCTAGCGGGAAGGGTTATGAGCAGTTCTTC. This encodes CASSFASSGKGYEQFF. This chain connects TRBV5-6 to TRBJ2-1, with 9 nucleotides matching TRBD2. CDR3 length: 16 residues. Germline trimming cut 2 bases from V and 8 bases from J; bases unmatched to any gene: 11. The germline V gene encodes CDR1 SGHDT and CDR2 YYEEEE.